These 15 T cell receptor beta chains came from one sample sequenced in a study of CD8 T cells in ankylosing spondylitis. MiXCR, applied by TCRdb to the 5' RACE reads, yields one record per CDR3 protein. The sample comprises roughly 700,000 distinct CDR3 sequences, around a fifth of which are singletons, and around 19% rests with the top ten. No antigen is known for these receptors. Study-wide results and caveats: Among TCR beta sequences, a motif of about 8 highly homologous variants appeared characteristic of ankylosing spondylitis blood.

Sequencing input: blood, either unsorted or a sorted T cell fraction (not recorded which). The receptors come from a male donor with ankylosing spondylitis.

The genes are TRBV10-3 and TRBJ1-1, with D possibly matching TRBD1 (5 bases). CDR1 is ENHRY, CDR2 SYGVKD, per germline. This CDR3 is built from 14 residues. Trimming left V 4 bases short and J 0 bases short, with 9 bases between. CDR3 in amino acids: CAISGQQMNTEAFF. The CDR3 DNA sequence: TGTGCCATCAGTGGACAGCAAATGAACACTGAAGCTTTCTTT.

This clonotype has more than one count but fewer than ten. V is TRBV29-1 and J is TRBJ2-5, with D possibly being TRBD1 or TRBD2 (5 bases each). V was trimmed by 8 bases and J by 2 bases, leaving 15 bases between them. There are 13 residues in the CDR3. Germline loops: CDR1 SQVTM, CDR2 ANQGSEA. CDR3 amino acids: CSYTFWGQETQYF. The CDR3 DNA reads as TGCAGCTACACCTTTTGGGGGCAAGAGACCCAGTACTTC.

This clonotype occurred a few times. The rearrangement links TRBV29-1 to TRBJ2-2, with 8 positions matching TRBD1. From germline, CDR1 is SQVTM and CDR2 ANQGSEA. The CDR3 is 15 amino acids. V shed 4 bases and J 8 bases; nucleotides not matched to a gene: 12. CDR3 sequence: CSVATGARPRGELFF. In DNA, the CDR3 is TGCAGCGTTGCGACAGGGGCGCGCCCCAGGGGGGAGCTGTTTTTT.

There are a few counts of this clonotype. The chain recombines TRBV15 with TRBJ2-5; 13 bases map to TRBD2. V gave up 9 bases and J gave up 5 bases; unmatched junction bases: 3. CDR3 length: 13 residues. In germline, CDR1 is LNHNV, CDR2 YYDKDF (reference sequence). CDR3: CATRTSGSETQYF. The CDR3 DNA reads as TGTGCCACGAGGACTAGCGGGAGTGAGACCCAGTACTTC.

This clonotype was recorded a few times. The genes are TRBV6-2 or TRBV6-3 and TRBJ1-1; D may be TRBD1 (5 bases). The CDR3 has 14 amino acids. CDR1 MNHEY and CDR2 SVGEGT come from the germline V gene. V was pared by 7 bases and J by 4 bases, with 16 bases between. The CDR3 loop reads CASNWGGLSTEAFF. In DNA form, the CDR3 reads TGTGCCAGCAACTGGGGGGGACTTAGCACTGAAGCTTTCTTT.

There are a few counts of this clonotype. The chain recombines TRBV7-3 with TRBJ2-1; 11 nucleotides align to TRBD2. From germline, CDR1 is SGHTA and CDR2 FQGTGA. V lost 5 bases and J lost 7; bases outside the gene matches: 10. This CDR3 has 16 residues. The CDR3 DNA follows: TGTGCCAGCAGCCCAAATAGCGGGAGGGCGGGGAATGAGCAGTTCTTC. This codes for CASSPNSGRAGNEQFF.

The chain recombines TRBV4-1 with TRBJ1-1, with D possibly TRBD1 on 5 matching bases. This CDR3 region has 16 residues. Germline V gene sequence: CDR1 MGHRA, CDR2 YSYEKL. The germline V and J ends were trimmed by 4 bases and 0 bases, with 15 bases remaining between them. CDR3 sequence (DNA): TGCGCCAGCAGCCCAGGGTATGGCGGGATGAACACTGAAGCTTTCTTT. It yields the protein CASSPGYGGMNTEAFF.

This chain uses TRBV20-1 with TRBJ2-1; D unclear. CDR1 and CDR2 from the germline V gene are DFQATT and SNEGSKA (reference sequence). Trimming shortened V by 0 bases and J by 0 bases, and 12 bases separated the two germline ends. This CDR3 is built from 16 residues. CDR3 nucleotide sequence: TGCAGTGCTAGAGAACGACTGGTAAGCTCCTACAATGAGCAGTTCTTC. Its translation: CSARERLVSSYNEQFF.

This clonotype came up many times. The rearrangement uses TRBV5-5 and TRBJ2-3; TRBD2 matches 11 bases. Looked up from germline, CDR1 is SGHKS and CDR2 is YYEKEE (reference sequence). J lost 2 bases, V lost 4 bases, and 12 bases had no gene match. The CDR3 consists of 18 residues. CDR3 sequence reads: CASSLDWTSGPSTDTQYF. The CDR3 coding sequence is TGTGCCAGCAGCCTGGATTGGACTAGCGGGCCGTCCACAGATACGCAGTATTTT. The full variable domain, completed using reference TRBV5-5 and TRBJ2-3, is DAGVTQSPTHLIKTRGQQVTLRCSPISGHKSVSWYQQVLGQGPQFIFQYYEKEERGRGNFPDRFSARQFPNYSSELNVNALLLGDSALYLCASSLDWTSGPSTDTQYFGPGTRLTVL.

This chain links TRBV7-9 with TRBJ1-5, with 8 nucleotides matching TRBD1. Unmatched junction bases numbered 6, after V lost 4 bases and J lost 7 bases. CDR3 length: 14 amino acids. Germline CDR1 SEHNR, CDR2 FQNEAQ (reference sequence). The CDR3 DNA reads as TGTGCCAGCAGCTCGGACAGGGAGGACCAGCCCCAGCATTTT. This gives the protein CASSSDREDQPQHF.

There are a few counts of this clonotype. The CDR3 loop reads CASSLLAGVNNEQFF. In DNA form, the CDR3 reads TGTGCCAGCAGCCTTTTAGCGGGAGTTAACAATGAGCAGTTCTTC. The V call is TRBV7-2, the J call TRBJ2-1; TRBD2 matches at 9 bases. Germline V CDR1 and CDR2: SGHTA, FQGNSA. The CDR3 consists of 15 residues. Trimming cost V 5 bases and J 5 bases; bases outside gene matches: 7.

The chain couples TRBV29-1 to TRBJ2-3, with a possible D match to TRBD1 (5 bases). Trimming took off 3 bases at V and 3 bases at J, with 7 bases between the two ends. The length of the CDR3 is 12 residues. The germline V gene has CDR1 SQVTM and CDR2 ANQGSEA. The CDR3 sequence: CSVDRVTDTQYF. The CDR3 nucleotides are TGCAGCGTTGACAGGGTAACAGATACGCAGTATTTT.

The gene calls are TRBV20-1 and TRBJ2-4; 7 positions agree with TRBD2. J gave up 4 bases and V 5 bases, and 14 bases lay outside the gene matches. Germline V gene data show CDR1 as DFQATT and CDR2 as SNEGSKA (reference sequence). The CDR3 loop spans 16 amino acids. CDR3 amino acids: CSAPPQAGYVKNIQYF. The CDR3 DNA follows: TGCAGTGCTCCCCCCCAAGCGGGGTATGTAAAAAACATTCAGTACTTC.

This clonotype showed up just a few times. The genes are TRBV27 and TRBJ2-7; possibly TRBD2 for D (5 bases). V was pared by 3 bases and J by 8 bases, with 11 bases between. The CDR3 is made up of 12 amino acids. Germline V CDR1 and CDR2: MNHEY, SMNVEV (reference sequence). CDR3 DNA: TGTGCCAGCAGTTTTTCGGGGTTCAAGCAGTACTTC. Protein product: CASSFSGFKQYF.

The chain joins TRBV20-1 to TRBJ2-7; D is uncertain. CDR1 and CDR2 (germline): DFQATT, SNEGSKA (reference sequence). Trimming took off 3 bases at V and 9 bases at J, with 12 bases between the two ends. CDR3 length: 11 amino acids. CDR3 in amino acids: CSASYLGGQYF. In nucleotides, the CDR3 is TGCAGTGCTAGCTATTTGGGCGGGCAGTACTTC.